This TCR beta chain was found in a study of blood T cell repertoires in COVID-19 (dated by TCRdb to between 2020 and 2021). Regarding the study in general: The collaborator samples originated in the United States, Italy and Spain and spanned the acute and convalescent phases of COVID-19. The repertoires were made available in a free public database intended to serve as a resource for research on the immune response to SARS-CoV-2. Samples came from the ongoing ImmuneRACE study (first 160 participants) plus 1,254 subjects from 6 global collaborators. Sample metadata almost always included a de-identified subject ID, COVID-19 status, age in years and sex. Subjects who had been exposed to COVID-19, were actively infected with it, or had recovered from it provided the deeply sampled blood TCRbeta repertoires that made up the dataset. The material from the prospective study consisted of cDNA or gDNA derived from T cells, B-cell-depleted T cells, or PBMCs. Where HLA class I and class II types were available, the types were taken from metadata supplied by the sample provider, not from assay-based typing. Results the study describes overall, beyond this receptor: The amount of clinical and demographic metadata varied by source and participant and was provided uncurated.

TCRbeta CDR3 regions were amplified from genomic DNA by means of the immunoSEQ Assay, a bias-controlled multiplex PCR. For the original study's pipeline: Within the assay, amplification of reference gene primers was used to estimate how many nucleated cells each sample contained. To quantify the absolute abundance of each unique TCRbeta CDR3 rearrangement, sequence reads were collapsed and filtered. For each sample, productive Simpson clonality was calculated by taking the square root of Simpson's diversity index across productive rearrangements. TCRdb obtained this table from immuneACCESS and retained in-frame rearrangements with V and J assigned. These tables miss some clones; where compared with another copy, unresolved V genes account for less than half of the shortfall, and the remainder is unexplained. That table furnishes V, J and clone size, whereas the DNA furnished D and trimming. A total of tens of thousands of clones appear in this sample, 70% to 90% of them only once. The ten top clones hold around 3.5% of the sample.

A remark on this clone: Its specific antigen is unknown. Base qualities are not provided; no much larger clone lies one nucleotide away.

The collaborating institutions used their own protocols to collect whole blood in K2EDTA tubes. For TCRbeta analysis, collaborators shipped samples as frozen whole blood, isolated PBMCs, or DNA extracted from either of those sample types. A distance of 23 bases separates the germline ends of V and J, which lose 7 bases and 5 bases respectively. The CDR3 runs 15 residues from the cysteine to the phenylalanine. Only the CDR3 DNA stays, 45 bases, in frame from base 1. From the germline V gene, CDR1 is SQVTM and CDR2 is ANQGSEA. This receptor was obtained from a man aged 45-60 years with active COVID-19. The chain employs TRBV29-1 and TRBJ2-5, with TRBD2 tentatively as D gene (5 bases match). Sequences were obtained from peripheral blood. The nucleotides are TGCAGCGCCGACCCGAATCACGACGCGGGCGAGACCCAGTACTTC. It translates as CSADPNHDAGETQYF.